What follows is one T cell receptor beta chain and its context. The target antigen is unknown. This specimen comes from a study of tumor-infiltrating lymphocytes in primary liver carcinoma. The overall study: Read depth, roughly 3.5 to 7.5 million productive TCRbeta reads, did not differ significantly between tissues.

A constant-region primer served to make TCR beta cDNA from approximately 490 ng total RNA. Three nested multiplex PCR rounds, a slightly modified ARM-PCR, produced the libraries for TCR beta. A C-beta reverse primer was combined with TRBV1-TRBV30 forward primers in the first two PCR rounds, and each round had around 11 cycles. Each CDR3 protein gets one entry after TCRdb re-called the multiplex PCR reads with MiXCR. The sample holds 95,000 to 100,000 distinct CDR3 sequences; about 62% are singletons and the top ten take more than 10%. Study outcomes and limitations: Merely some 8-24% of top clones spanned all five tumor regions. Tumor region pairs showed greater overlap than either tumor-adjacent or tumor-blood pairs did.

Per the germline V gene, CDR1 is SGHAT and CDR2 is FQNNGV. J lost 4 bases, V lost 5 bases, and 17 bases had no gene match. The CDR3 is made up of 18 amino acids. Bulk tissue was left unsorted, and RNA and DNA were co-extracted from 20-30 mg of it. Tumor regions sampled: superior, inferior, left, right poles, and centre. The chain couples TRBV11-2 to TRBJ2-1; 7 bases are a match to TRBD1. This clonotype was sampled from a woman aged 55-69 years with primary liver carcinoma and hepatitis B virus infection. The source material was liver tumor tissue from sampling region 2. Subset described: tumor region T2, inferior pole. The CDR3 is CASSNRPLTLQGYNEQFF. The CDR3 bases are TGTGCCAGCAGCAATCGACCCCTCACTCTACAGGGGTACAATGAGCAGTTCTTC.